This T cell receptor (beta chain) was recorded in a study of blood T cell repertoires in COVID-19. CDR3 length equals 16 residues. Germline V CDR1 and CDR2: SGHVS, FNYEAQ. V shed 0 bases and J 4 bases; nucleotides not matched to a gene: 1. Libraries were prepared by immunoSEQ multiplex PCR; TCRdb keeps only in-frame clonotypes and omits some of them. The sample includes 330,000 or so clones, 88% of them seen just once. Input material: PBMCs or T cells enriched from blood (not recorded which). V gene TRBV7-6 combines with J gene TRBJ2-3; 13 nucleotides agree with TRBD2. The TCR sequence derives from a man aged 30-40 years who had recovered from COVID-19. The CDR3 nucleotides read TGTGCCAGCAGCTTAGCAGGACTAGCGGGGGCAGATACGCAGTATTTT. It yields the protein CASSLAGLAGADTQYF.